These 5 T cell receptor beta chains came from one sample sequenced in a study of cytomegalovirus exposure and HLA in healthy donors. Assay: immunoSEQ multiplex PCR; the TCRdb copy retains only in-frame clones and omits some. The data contain 220,000 or so clones, just over 90% of them singletons. The material sequenced was PBMCs. These receptors all come from a woman aged 18-29 years in good health and CMV-seronegative.

A single count supports this clone. The junction does not match germline at one end; this may be a read error. The chain has TRBV19 and TRBJ2-1, with D possibly matching TRBD2 (6 bases). The CDR3 is 13 amino acids. Germline V gene data show CDR1 as LNHDA and CDR2 as SQIVND (reference sequence). This CDR3 is CATSPAPRDPCVF. The CDR3 DNA reads TGTGCCACCTCCCCCGCGCCGCGGGACCCCTGCGTCTTC. Full variable domain (remainder filled in from reference TRBV19 and TRBJ2-1): DGGITQSPKYLFRKEGQNVTLSCEQNLNHDAMYWYRQDPGQGLRLIYYSQIVNDFQKGDIAEGYSVSREKKESFPLTVTSAQKNPTAFYLCATSPAPRDPCVFGPGTRLTVL.

The V and J genes are TRBV19 and TRBJ2-7, with 7 nucleotides matching TRBD1. This CDR3 spans 13 amino acids. The ends lost 8 bases at V and 0 bases at J; junction bases unmatched: 4. Germline assignment: CDR1 LNHDA and CDR2 SQIVND (reference sequence). CDR3 loop: CASRTGYSYEQYF. Written as DNA, the CDR3 is TGTGCCAGTCGGACAGGTTACTCCTACGAGCAGTACTTC. The full variable domain, completed using reference TRBV19 and TRBJ2-7, is DGGITQSPKYLFRKEGQNVTLSCEQNLNHDAMYWYRQDPGQGLRLIYYSQIVNDFQKGDIAEGYSVSREKKESFPLTVTSAQKNPTAFYLCASRTGYSYEQYFGPGTRLTVT.

This chain connects TRBV2 to TRBJ2-1; D may be TRBD1 (5 bases). The CDR3 runs to 13 residues. Germline V gives CDR1 SNHLY, CDR2 FYNNEI. V lost 6 bases and J 5 bases, leaving 11 bases between the germline ends. CDR3 amino acids: CASRPDSDNEQFF. As DNA, the CDR3 is TGTGCCAGCAGGCCCGACAGCGACAATGAGCAGTTCTTC.

V gene TRBV5-1 combines with J gene TRBJ2-3; D gene unclear. Germline V gene sequence: CDR1 SGHRS, CDR2 YFSETQ. There are 14 residues in the CDR3. V was cut by 0 bases and J by 6 bases, with 11 bases left in between. This CDR3 is CASSLGLPRDTQYF. In nucleotides, the CDR3 is TGCGCCAGCAGCTTGGGACTTCCTAGGGATACGCAGTATTTT.

The chain is built from TRBV27 and TRBJ2-7; 7 bases line up with TRBD2. This CDR3 is built from 14 residues. Germline CDR1 and CDR2: MNHEY and SMNVEV (reference sequence). Germline trimming cut 8 bases from V and 0 bases from J; bases unmatched to any gene: 7. The CDR3 sequence is CASQIAGSSYEQYF. CDR3 DNA: TGTGCCAGCCAAATAGCGGGTAGCTCCTACGAGCAGTACTTC.